A selection of T cell receptor beta chains follows, all from one sample in a study of T cell changes during pregnancy in multiple sclerosis. Only in-frame clones appear in the TCRdb table, and some are missing; sequencing was by immunoSEQ multiplex PCR. The table has roughly 86,000 clones, approximately 92% seen once. Here the sequenced sample was peripheral blood, taken in the first trimester of pregnancy. The receptors stem from a female donor with multiple sclerosis, enrolled in a pregnancy study. The CDR3 runs from the conserved cysteine through the conserved F or W. Fields, in order: D gene, V gene, J gene, clone size, CDR3 DNA, CDR3 protein. A D gene is named only where the DNA matches it firmly. The size of a clone is reported for some rows only, either as once, few or many, or as a class for expanded clones.

.,TRBV28,TRBJ2-5,.,TGTGCCAGCAGTCCAGGGGGCGGGGGAGAGACCCAGTACTTC,CASSPGGGGETQYF
.,TRBV7-9,TRBJ2-2,.,TGTGCCAGCAGCCGCCTGGTTGCGGGAAAGAACACCGGGGAGCTGTTTTTT,CASSRLVAGKNTGELFF
.,TRBV28,TRBJ2-3,.,TGTGCCAGCAGTTTTACCCTAGTTTCAGATACGCAGTATTTT,CASSFTLVSDTQYF
TRBD1,TRBV28,TRBJ1-2,few,TGTGCCAGCTTAAAGCCGGGACAGCGGGGCTACACCTTC,CASLKPGQRGYTF
TRBD1,TRBV27,TRBJ2-1,.,TGTGCCAGCAGTTTCCTATCCCCGGGACAGGGTAAGGTCTACAATGAGCAGTTCTTC,CASSFLSPGQGKVYNEQFF
TRBD1,TRBV6-5,TRBJ1-1,.,TGTGCCAGCAGTTTCCCGGGACAGGGTGGGACTGAAGCTTTCTTT,CASSFPGQGGTEAFF
TRBD1,TRBV5-1,TRBJ1-4,.,TGCGCCAGCAGCTCCAACCGACAGGGGGCGGGTGAAAAACTGTTTTTT,CASSSNRQGAGEKLFF
TRBD1,TRBV27,TRBJ2-5,once,TGTGCCAGCAGTTTATATACAGGGGCACGCGAGACCCAGTACTTC,CASSLYTGARETQYF
TRBD1,TRBV5-1,TRBJ2-3,.,TGCGCCAGCAGCTCCCCGACAGGGGGTACCTTCACAGATACGCAGTATTTT,CASSSPTGGTFTDTQYF
TRBD2,TRBV2,TRBJ2-5,.,TGTGCCAGCCCACGGGAGGCCGACATCCAAGAGACCCAGTACTTC,CASPREADIQETQYF
TRBD1,TRBV29-1,TRBJ1-2,few,TGCAGCGTTGAAGATCGCCCCCCGGGGACAGGGGGCGGACATCGCTATGGCTACACCTTC,CSVEDRPPGTGGGHRYGYTF
.,TRBV15,TRBJ2-2,.,TGTGCCACCAGCAGAGAAGTCGGGACAAGGACCGGGGAGCTGTTTTTT,CATSREVGTRTGELFF
TRBD2,TRBV6-5,TRBJ2-7,.,TGTGCCAGCAGTTACTCTGGGACTAGCGGGGCCTACGAGCAGTACTTC,CASSYSGTSGAYEQYF
.,TRBV29-1,TRBJ2-2,.,TGCAGCGTTGAGGTGCAGGGTAACACCGGGGAGCTGTTTTTT,CSVEVQGNTGELFF
.,TRBV2,TRBJ1-1,few,TGTGCCAGCAGTGGACAGATGAACACTGAAGCTTTCTTT,CASSGQMNTEAFF
.,TRBV29-1,TRBJ2-7,.,TGCAGCGTTGCGGCAGGCGTTACCTACGAGCAGTACTTC,CSVAAGVTYEQYF
TRBD2,TRBV2,TRBJ2-1,.,TGTGCCAGCAGTCCCGGGGGGACTAGCGTTCATGAGCAGTTCTTC,CASSPGGTSVHEQFF
TRBD1,TRBV29-1,TRBJ2-7,.,TGCAGCATCTCTCGGTGGGACAGGGGGTATAATGGATCCTACGAGCAGTACTTC,CSISRWDRGYNGSYEQYF
.,TRBV5-4,TRBJ1-1,.,TGTGCCAGCAGCGGAGGTGAGGTGAACACTGAAGCTTTCTTT,CASSGGEVNTEAFF
.,TRBV5-1,TRBJ1-5,.,TGCGCCAGCAGCTTTGGGTCGGGAGATAGCAATCAGCCCCAGCATTTT,CASSFGSGDSNQPQHF
TRBD1,TRBV6-5,TRBJ2-7,.,TGTGCCAGCAGTAGGACAGGACGTACCTACGAGCAGTACTTC,CASSRTGRTYEQYF
TRBD2,TRBV5-1,TRBJ2-2,once,TGCGCCAGCAGCCTCCAGGGACTAGCGGGACCGAACACCGGGGAGCTGTTTTTT,CASSLQGLAGPNTGELFF
TRBD2,TRBV19,TRBJ2-2,.,TGTGCCAGTAGTATAGGGACTAGCGGCCTTTTGGGCGGGGAGCTGTTTTTT,CASSIGTSGLLGGELFF
TRBD1,TRBV7-3,TRBJ2-7,.,TGTGCCAGCAGCCCGAGCGGGACAGGGTCATACGAGCAGTACTTC,CASSPSGTGSYEQYF
.,TRBV19,TRBJ1-2,once,TGTGCCAGTAGTATAGATCTAGGACAGAACTATGGCTACACCTTC,CASSIDLGQNYGYTF
.,TRBV4-3,TRBJ2-3,.,TGCGCCAGCAGCCAAGAGACTACAGATACGCAGTATTTT,CASSQETTDTQYF
TRBD2,TRBV28,TRBJ2-1,.,TGTGCCACCCTGACTAGCGGGAGAGGTAATGAGCAGTTCTTC,CATLTSGRGNEQFF
.,TRBV4-1,TRBJ1-2,.,TGCGCCAGCAGCCAAGATGGGAGAGGGGGTAACTATGGCTACACCTTC,CASSQDGRGGNYGYTF
TRBD1,TRBV7-3,TRBJ2-2,.,TGTGCCAGCAGCTTTGGGACAGGGATAAACACCGGGGAGCTGTTTTTT,CASSFGTGINTGELFF
TRBD1,TRBV7-3,TRBJ2-3,once,TGTGCCAGCAGTCCGACAGGGGGCCCTCAGTATTTT,CASSPTGGPQYF
.,TRBV7-8,TRBJ1-5,.,TGTGCCAGCAGCTCTCGGACAGACCCCAATCAGCCCCAGCATTTT,CASSSRTDPNQPQHF
.,TRBV19,TRBJ2-2,.,TGTGCCACCAAAAGGGGCGAGGTGTACACCGGGGAGCTGTTTTTT,CATKRGEVYTGELFF
TRBD2,TRBV5-3,TRBJ2-3,.,TGTGCCAGAAGCTTGTTTTTGCTAGCGGGCGGGGGGAGCACAGATACGCAGTATTTT,CARSLFLLAGGGSTDTQYF
.,TRBV7-2,TRBJ2-7,.,TGTGCCAGCAGCTTAGTTTTCAGGATGGACGAGCAGTACTTC,CASSLVFRMDEQYF
.,TRBV19,TRBJ1-2,.,TGTGCCAGTAGTATAGTAGGAGTGGGGGCGTCCAACTATGGCTACACCTTC,CASSIVGVGASNYGYTF
TRBD2,TRBV9,TRBJ2-6,.,TGTGCCAGCAGCGTAGAATTGGGAGGGAGGGTTGGGGCCAACGTCCTGACTTTC,CASSVELGGRVGANVLTF
.,TRBV6-5,TRBJ1-1,few,TGTGCCAGCAGCCCCATCAGGGGAGTTACTGAAGCTTTCTTT,CASSPIRGVTEAFF
.,TRBV27,TRBJ2-7,.,TGTGCCAGCAGTAACCAGGGAGGTGGCTCCTACGAGCAGTACTTC,CASSNQGGGSYEQYF
.,TRBV7-2,TRBJ2-1,.,TGTGCCAGCAGCATACAGGGATCCAATGAGCAGTTCTTC,CASSIQGSNEQFF
.,TRBV18,TRBJ1-2,.,TGTGCCAGCTCACCAAAAGGGGGTGGCTACACCTTC,CASSPKGGGYTF
TRBD2,TRBV6-4,TRBJ2-3,.,TGTGCCAGCAGTGTCCAAGCGGGAAACACAGATACGCAGTATTTT,CASSVQAGNTDTQYF
.,TRBV2,TRBJ1-3,.,TGTGCCAGCACGGGAGGGGGAAACACCATATATTTT,CASTGGGNTIYF
.,TRBV5-1,TRBJ2-3,.,TGCGCCAGCAGCTTGCGAGGGCTACGCACAGATACGCAGTATTTT,CASSLRGLRTDTQYF
.,TRBV1,TRBJ1-5,once,TGCACCAGCAGCGTTCGCCCAGGGACTCAGCTTAATCAGCCCCAGCATTTT,CTSSVRPGTQLNQPQHF
.,TRBV5-4,TRBJ2-7,.,TGTGCCAGCAGCCGAGGAGGGATTCTAGAAGAGCAGTACTTC,CASSRGGILEEQYF
.,TRBV2,TRBJ2-1,.,TGTGCCAGCCCCGAAGCGAACAATGAGCAGTTCTTC,CASPEANNEQFF
TRBD2,TRBV7-2,TRBJ2-1,.,TGTGCCAGCAGCTTAGTAGCTAGCGGGAGGTGGAATGAGCAGTTCTTC,CASSLVASGRWNEQFF
TRBD1,TRBV15,TRBJ2-2,.,TGTGCCACCAGCAGAGATTTGCCTAACGGGGACAGGGGGACCGGGGAGCTGTTTTTT,CATSRDLPNGDRGTGELFF